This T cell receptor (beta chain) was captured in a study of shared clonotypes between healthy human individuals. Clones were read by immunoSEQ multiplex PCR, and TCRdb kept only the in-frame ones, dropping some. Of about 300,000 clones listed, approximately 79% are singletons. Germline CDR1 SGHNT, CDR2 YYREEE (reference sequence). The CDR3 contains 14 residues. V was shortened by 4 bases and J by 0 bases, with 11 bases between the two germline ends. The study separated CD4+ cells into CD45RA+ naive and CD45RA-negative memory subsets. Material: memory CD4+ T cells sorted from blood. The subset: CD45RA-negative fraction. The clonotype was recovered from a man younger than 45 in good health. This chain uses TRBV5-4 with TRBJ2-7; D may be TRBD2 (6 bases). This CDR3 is CASSPGGRSYEQYF. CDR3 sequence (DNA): TGTGCCAGCAGCCCCGGGGGTCGCTCCTACGAGCAGTACTTC. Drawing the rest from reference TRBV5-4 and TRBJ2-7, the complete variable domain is ETGVTQSPTHLIKTRGQQVTLRCSSQSGHNTVSWYQQALGQGPQFIFQYYREEENGRGNFPPRFSGLQFPNYSSELNVNALELDDSALYLCASSPGGRSYEQYFGPGTRLTVT.